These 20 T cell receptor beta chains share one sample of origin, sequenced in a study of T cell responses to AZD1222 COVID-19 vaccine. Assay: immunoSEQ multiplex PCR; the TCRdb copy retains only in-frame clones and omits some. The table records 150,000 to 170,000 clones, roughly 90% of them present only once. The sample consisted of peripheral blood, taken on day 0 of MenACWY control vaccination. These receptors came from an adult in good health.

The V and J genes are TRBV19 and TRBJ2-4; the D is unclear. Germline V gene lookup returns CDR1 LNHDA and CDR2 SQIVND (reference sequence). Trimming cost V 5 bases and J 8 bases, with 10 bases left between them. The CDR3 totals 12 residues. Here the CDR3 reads CASSRVEYIQYF. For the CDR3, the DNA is TGTGCCAGTAGTCGGGTAGAATACATTCAGTACTTC.

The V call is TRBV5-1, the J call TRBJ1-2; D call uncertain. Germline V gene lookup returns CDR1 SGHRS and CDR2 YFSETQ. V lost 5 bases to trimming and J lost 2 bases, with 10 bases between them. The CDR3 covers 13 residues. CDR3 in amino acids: CASSPDPNYGYTF. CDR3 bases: TGCGCCAGCAGTCCCGATCCAAACTATGGCTACACCTTC.

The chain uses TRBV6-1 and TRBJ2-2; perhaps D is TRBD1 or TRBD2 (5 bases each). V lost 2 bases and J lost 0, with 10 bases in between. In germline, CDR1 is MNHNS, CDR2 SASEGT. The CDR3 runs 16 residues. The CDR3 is CASSEWQGANTGELFF. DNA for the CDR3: TGTGCCAGCAGTGAATGGCAGGGAGCGAACACCGGGGAGCTGTTTTTT.

Here the CDR3 reads CASSRELAGNTGELFF. The CDR3 DNA reads as TGTGCCAGCAGCCGAGAACTAGCGGGGAACACCGGGGAGCTGTTTTTT. V usage is TRBV4-2 and J usage is TRBJ2-2, with 9 bases identical to TRBD2. With 4 bases clipped from V and 1 base from J, the junction kept 4 bases outside the gene matches. Germline CDR1 and CDR2: LGHNA and YNFKEQ. The CDR3 extends over 16 amino acids.

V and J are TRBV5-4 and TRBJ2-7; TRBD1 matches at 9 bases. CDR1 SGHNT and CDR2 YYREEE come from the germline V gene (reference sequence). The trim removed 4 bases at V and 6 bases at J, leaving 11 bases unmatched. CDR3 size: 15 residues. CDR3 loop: CASSPPGTGRSEQYF. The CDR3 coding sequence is TGTGCCAGCAGCCCCCCCGGGACAGGGCGATCCGAGCAGTACTTC.

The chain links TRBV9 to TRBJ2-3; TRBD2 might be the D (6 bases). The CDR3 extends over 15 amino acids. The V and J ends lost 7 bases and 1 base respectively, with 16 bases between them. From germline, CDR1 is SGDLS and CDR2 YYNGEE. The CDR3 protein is CASCSDPGGTDTQYF. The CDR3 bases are TGTGCCAGCTGTAGCGATCCGGGGGGCACAGATACGCAGTATTTT.

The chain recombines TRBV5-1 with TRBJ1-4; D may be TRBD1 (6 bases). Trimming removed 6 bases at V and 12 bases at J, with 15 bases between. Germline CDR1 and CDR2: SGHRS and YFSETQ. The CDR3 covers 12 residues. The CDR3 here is CASTREGGELFF. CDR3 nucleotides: TGCGCCAGCACCCGCGAGGGGGGGGAACTGTTTTTT. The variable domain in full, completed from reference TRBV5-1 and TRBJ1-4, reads KAGVTQTPRYLIKTRGQQVTLSCSPISGHRSVSWYQQTPGQGLQFLFEYFSETQRNKGNFPGRFSGRQFSNSRSEMNVSTLELGDSALYLCASTREGGELFFGSGTQLSVL.

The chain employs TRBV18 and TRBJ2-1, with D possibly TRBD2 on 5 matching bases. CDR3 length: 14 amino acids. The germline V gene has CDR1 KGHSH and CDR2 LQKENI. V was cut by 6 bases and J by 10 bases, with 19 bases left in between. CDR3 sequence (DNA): TGTGCCAGCTCCAAAGACTACGGCCCCAGGGAGCAGTTCTTC. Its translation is CASSKDYGPREQFF.

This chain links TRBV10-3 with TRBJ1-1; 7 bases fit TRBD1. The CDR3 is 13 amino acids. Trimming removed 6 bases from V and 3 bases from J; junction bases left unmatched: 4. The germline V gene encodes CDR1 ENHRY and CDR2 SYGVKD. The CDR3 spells CAIRRGLDTEAFF. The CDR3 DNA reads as TGTGCCATCAGGAGGGGGCTTGACACTGAAGCTTTCTTT.

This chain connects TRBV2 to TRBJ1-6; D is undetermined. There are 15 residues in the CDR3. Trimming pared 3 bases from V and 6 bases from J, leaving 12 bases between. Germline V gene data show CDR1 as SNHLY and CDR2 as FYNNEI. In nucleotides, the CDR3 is TGTGCCAGCAGTGAGGCCCGAGCTCCTAATTCACCCCTCCACTTT. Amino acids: CASSEARAPNSPLHF.

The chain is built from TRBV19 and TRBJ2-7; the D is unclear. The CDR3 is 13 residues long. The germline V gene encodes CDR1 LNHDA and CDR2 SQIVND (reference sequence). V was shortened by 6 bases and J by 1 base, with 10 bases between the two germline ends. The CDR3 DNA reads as TGTGCCAGTAGAGGACCGCCTTCCTACGAGCAGTACGTC. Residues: CASRGPPSYEQYV.

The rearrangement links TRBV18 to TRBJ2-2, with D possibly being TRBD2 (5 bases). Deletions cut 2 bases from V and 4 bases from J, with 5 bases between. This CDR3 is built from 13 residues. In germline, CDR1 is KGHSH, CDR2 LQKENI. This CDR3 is CASSPEGTGELFF. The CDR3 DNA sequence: TGTGCCAGCTCACCAGAGGGCACCGGGGAGCTGTTTTTT.

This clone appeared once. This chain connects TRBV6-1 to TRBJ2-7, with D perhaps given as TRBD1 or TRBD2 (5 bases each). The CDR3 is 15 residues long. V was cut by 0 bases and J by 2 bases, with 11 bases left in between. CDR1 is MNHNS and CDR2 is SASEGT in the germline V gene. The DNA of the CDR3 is TGTGCCAGCAGTGAAGCGGTGCCGGGACCCTACGAGCAGTACTTC. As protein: CASSEAVPGPYEQYF.

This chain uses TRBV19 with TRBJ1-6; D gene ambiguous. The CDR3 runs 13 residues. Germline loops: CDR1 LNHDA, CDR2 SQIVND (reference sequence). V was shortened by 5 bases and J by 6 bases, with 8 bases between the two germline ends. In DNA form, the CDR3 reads TGTGCCAGTAGTCGGACCATTAATTCACCCCTCCACTTT. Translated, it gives CASSRTINSPLHF.

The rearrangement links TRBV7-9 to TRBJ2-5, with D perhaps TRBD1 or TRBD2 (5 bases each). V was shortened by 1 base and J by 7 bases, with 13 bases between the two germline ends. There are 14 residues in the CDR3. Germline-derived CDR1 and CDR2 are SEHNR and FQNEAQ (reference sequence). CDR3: CASSLEDGGGTQYF. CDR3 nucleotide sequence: TGTGCCAGCAGCTTAGAAGACGGTGGGGGGACCCAGTACTTC.

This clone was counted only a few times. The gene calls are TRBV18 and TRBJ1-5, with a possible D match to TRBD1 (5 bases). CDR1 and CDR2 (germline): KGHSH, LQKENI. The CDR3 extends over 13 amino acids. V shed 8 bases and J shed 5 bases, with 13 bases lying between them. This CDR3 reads CASHKQADQPQHF. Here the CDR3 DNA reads TGTGCCAGCCATAAACAGGCGGATCAGCCCCAGCATTTT.

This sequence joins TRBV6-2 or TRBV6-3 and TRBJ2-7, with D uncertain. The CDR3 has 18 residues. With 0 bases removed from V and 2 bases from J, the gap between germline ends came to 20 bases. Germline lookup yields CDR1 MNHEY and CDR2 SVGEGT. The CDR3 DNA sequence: TGTGCCAGCAGTTACTCGTTGGCCCACCCGGCGGATGCCTACGAGCAGTACTTC. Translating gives CASSYSLAHPADAYEQYF.

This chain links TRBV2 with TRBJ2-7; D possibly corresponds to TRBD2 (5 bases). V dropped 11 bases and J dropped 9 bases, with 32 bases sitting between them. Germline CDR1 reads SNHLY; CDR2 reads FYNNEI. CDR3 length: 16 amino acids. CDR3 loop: CASRRMATTLRTAQYF. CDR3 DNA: TGTGCCTCCCGGAGGATGGCTACCACCCTACGAACGGCGCAGTACTTC.

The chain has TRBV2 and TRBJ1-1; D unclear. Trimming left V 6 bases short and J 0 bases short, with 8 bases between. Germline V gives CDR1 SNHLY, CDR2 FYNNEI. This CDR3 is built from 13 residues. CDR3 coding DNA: TGTGCCAGCAGCAACGAGGTGAACACTGAAGCTTTCTTT. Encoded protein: CASSNEVNTEAFF.

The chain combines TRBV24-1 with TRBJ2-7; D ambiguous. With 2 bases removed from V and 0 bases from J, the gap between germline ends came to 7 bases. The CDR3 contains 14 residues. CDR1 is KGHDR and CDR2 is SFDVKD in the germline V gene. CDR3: CATSDSQSSYEQYF. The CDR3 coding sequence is TGTGCCACCAGTGATTCCCAGAGCTCCTACGAGCAGTACTTC.